These T cell receptor beta chains were read from a single sample in a study of T cell responses to AZD1222 COVID-19 vaccine. TCRdb's copy holds only in-frame clones and misses some; the assay was immunoSEQ multiplex PCR. The sample contains 150,000 or so clones, 75% to 90% of which appear only once. Material: peripheral blood, obtained 28 days after the second AZD1222 dose. The source is an adult who received the AZD1222 COVID-19 vaccine. Each CDR3 is given with its conserved first and last residue. The D gene is left open where the match is weak. The listing skips clone size in some rows; elsewhere it reads once, few, many or a size class.

clone_size,d_call,j_call,v_call,cdr3_nt,cdr3_aa
NA,NA,TRBJ1-5,TRBV28,TGTGCCAGCAGGCAAGCGGGGGATAGCAATCAGCCCCAGCATTTT,CASRQAGDSNQPQHF
NA,TRBD1,TRBJ1-5,TRBV6-1,TGTGCCAGCAGCCAACAGGGGGCTCGGGGGCCCCAGCATTTT,CASSQQGARGPQHF
NA,TRBD2,TRBJ2-1,TRBV19,TGTGCCAGTAGAGGGAGGGGAGGCTACAATGAGCAGTTCTTC,CASRGRGGYNEQFF
NA,TRBD2,TRBJ2-1,TRBV4-1,TGCGCCAGCAGCCAAGATCCGGCGGGGACTAGCGGGAGGGCTGCCTACAATGAGCAGTTCTTC,CASSQDPAGTSGRAAYNEQFF
NA,NA,TRBJ2-1,TRBV5-4,TGTGCCAGCAGCCCTGGGGGGGCGGCGGGATACAATGAGCAGTTCTTC,CASSPGGAAGYNEQFF
NA,NA,TRBJ2-1,TRBV7-2,TGTGCCAGCACCTTGGGGCCCTACAATGAGCAGTTCTTC,CASTLGPYNEQFF
NA,NA,TRBJ2-7,TRBV7-3,TGTGCCAGCAGCCCCATGGGGGGCTACGAGCAGTACTTC,CASSPMGGYEQYF
NA,NA,TRBJ2-2,TRBV18,TGTGCCTCAGGGATGTCAAACACCGGGGAGCTGTTTTTT,CASGMSNTGELFF
NA,TRBD1,TRBJ1-2,TRBV7-2,TGTGCCAGCAGTCCGACAGGGGGCAGTGGCTACACCTTC,CASSPTGGSGYTF
NA,NA,TRBJ2-5,TRBV7-9,TGTGCCAGCAGCCACCGGACTCTCCAAGAGACCCAGTACTTC,CASSHRTLQETQYF
NA,NA,TRBJ2-7,TRBV2,TGTGCCAGCAGCCCGCCACAGGGAACCGAGCAGTACTTC,CASSPPQGTEQYF
few,NA,TRBJ1-1,TRBV27,TGTGCCAGCAGTCCCCGGGCCAGGAACACTGAAGCTTTCTTT,CASSPRARNTEAFF
NA,NA,TRBJ1-1,TRBV2,TGTGCCAGCAGTGGACGGCGGAACACTGAAGCTTTCTTT,CASSGRRNTEAFF
NA,NA,TRBJ1-6,TRBV27,TGTGCCAGCAGTTCCGGGACTGGCGGGCTTAATTCACCCCTCCACTTT,CASSSGTGGLNSPLHF
NA,NA,TRBJ2-7,TRBV9,TGTGCCAGCAGCCCCACTGGGGGCAGGGACCCCTACGAGCAGTACTTC,CASSPTGGRDPYEQYF
NA,TRBD2,TRBJ2-3,TRBV27,TGTGCCAGCAGGCTAAAAGGACTAGCGGGAGGGCGGTTCATTGTAGCAGATACGCAGTATTTT,CASRLKGLAGGRFIVADTQYF
NA,NA,TRBJ2-2,TRBV9,TGTGCCAGCACTAAGCAGGACACGGCGAGGTTAGGCACCGGGGAGCTGTTTTTT,CASTKQDTARLGTGELFF
NA,TRBD1,TRBJ1-1,TRBV11-3,TGTGCCAGCAGCCCGGGACAGGGAACAGCTTTCTTT,CASSPGQGTAFF
NA,TRBD2,TRBJ2-2,TRBV5-4,TGTGCCAGCAATCAAGGGAGCGGGAGGGCCCAAGGAACCGGGGAGCTGTTTTTT,CASNQGSGRAQGTGELFF
NA,TRBD2,TRBJ2-7,TRBV4-3,TGCGCCAGCAGCCAAGTGCGGGAGGGCCGCGAGCAGTACTTC,CASSQVREGREQYF
NA,NA,TRBJ1-2,TRBV18,TGTGCCAGCTCACCACCGGCGGGAGGTGGCTACACCTTC,CASSPPAGGGYTF
NA,TRBD1,TRBJ1-2,TRBV18,TGTGCCAGCTCACTTAGAACCGGGACAGGGGATGGCTACACCTTC,CASSLRTGTGDGYTF
NA,NA,TRBJ1-4,TRBV7-8,TGTGCCAGCAGCTTAGCTAGTAAAAGCGATGAAAAACTGTTTTTT,CASSLASKSDEKLFF
NA,TRBD2,TRBJ2-1,TRBV14,TGTGCCAGCAGCCAAGGACTAGCGGATTACAATGAGCAGTTCTTC,CASSQGLADYNEQFF
NA,NA,TRBJ1-1,TRBV6-5,TGTGCCAGCAGTTTGGGGTTTGACACTGAAGCTTTCTTT,CASSLGFDTEAFF
NA,TRBD1,TRBJ2-1,TRBV7-9,TGTGCCAGCAGCGGGGACAGAGTCGCCTACAATGAGCAGTTCTTC,CASSGDRVAYNEQFF
NA,TRBD1,TRBJ1-2,TRBV28,TGTGCCAGCAGTTCCTCAGGGACAGGTCCGGAGGATGGCTACACCTTC,CASSSSGTGPEDGYTF
many,NA,TRBJ1-3,TRBV7-9,TGTGCCAGCAGCTTACAGGGCGTAGGCTCTGGAAACACCATATATTTT,CASSLQGVGSGNTIYF
NA,NA,TRBJ1-1,TRBV18,TGTGCCAGCTCACCACCATCGGGCAGGGAAGCTTTCTTT,CASSPPSGREAFF
NA,NA,TRBJ2-2,TRBV29-1,TGCAGCGTTGGGCTAGCTGGCACCGGGGAGCTGTTTTTT,CSVGLAGTGELFF
NA,NA,TRBJ2-2,TRBV19,TGTGCCAGTGGCGATGGGGCCCGGGCGCTGTTTTTT,CASGDGARALFF
NA,TRBD1,TRBJ1-3,TRBV28,TGTGCCACAGACAGGGACAGCTCTGGAAACACCATATATTTT,CATDRDSSGNTIYF
NA,TRBD2,TRBJ2-3,TRBV7-9,TGTGCCAGCAGCTTAGATCTTAGCGGGTCCACAGATACGCAGTATTTT,CASSLDLSGSTDTQYF
NA,NA,TRBJ1-4,TRBV7-2,TGTGCCAGCAGTCCCTCCCCGCAGGGGTATGAAAAACTGTTTTTT,CASSPSPQGYEKLFF
NA,TRBD1,TRBJ1-4,TRBV28,TGTGCCAGCCACAACAGGGGGCCTGAAAAACTGTTTTTT,CASHNRGPEKLFF
few,NA,TRBJ2-1,TRBV12-5,TGTGCTAGTGGACGGGAGTACAATGAGCAGTTCTTC,CASGREYNEQFF
NA,NA,TRBJ1-6,TRBV6-5,TGTGCCAGCAGTTACTCGAGATCCAATAATTCACCCCTCCACTTT,CASSYSRSNNSPLHF
NA,NA,TRBJ2-3,TRBV24-1,TGTGCCACCAGCGCACTCTCAGGGGGGGGGCCCACAGATACGCAGTATTTT,CATSALSGGGPTDTQYF